This T cell receptor (beta chain) came from a study of T-cell memory formation after mild COVID-19. Comment on this clonotype: Its antigen is undetermined.

Germline loops: CDR1 SGHNT, CDR2 YYREEE (reference sequence). The trim removed 2 bases at V and 5 bases at J, leaving 8 bases unmatched. The CDR3 length is 15 residues. General study results and limits: Some clones that responded were present in memory (sampled pre-infection), which suggests cross-reactive memory joined. Day 15 to 85 contracting clones showed balanced CD4/CD8; later expanders leaned CD4+.

Amplification by 5'RACE using constant-segment primers produced TCR alpha and TCR beta cDNA libraries that carried sample barcodes and UMIs. TCRdb reprocessed the 5' RACE reads via MiXCR and lists one record per CDR3 protein. The sample has hundreds of thousands of distinct CDR3 sequences, about a quarter seen once. The sequence derives from an adult woman who had mild COVID-19 (a few samples of this study predate the infection). Cell type and time point are not known. The chain employs TRBV5-4 and TRBJ1-1; 8 nucleotides match TRBD1. The sample comprised PBMCs or a T cell subset sorted from them (not recorded which). The CDR3 DNA reads TGTGCCAGCAGCTTCTATCAGGGGGCGAGGACTGAAGCTTTCTTT. It specifies CASSFYQGARTEAFF.